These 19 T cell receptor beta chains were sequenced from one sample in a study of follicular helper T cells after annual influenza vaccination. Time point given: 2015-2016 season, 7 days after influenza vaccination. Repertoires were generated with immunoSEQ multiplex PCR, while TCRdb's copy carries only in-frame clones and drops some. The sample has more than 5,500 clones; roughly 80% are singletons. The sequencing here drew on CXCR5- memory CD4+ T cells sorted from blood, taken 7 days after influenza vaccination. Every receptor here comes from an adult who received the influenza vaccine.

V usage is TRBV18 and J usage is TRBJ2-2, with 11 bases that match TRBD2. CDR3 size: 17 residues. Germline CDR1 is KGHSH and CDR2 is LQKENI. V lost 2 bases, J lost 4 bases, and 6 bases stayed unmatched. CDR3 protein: CASSPYLAGGSTGELFF. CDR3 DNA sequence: TGTGCCAGCTCACCATACCTAGCGGGGGGATCCACCGGGGAGCTGTTTTTT.

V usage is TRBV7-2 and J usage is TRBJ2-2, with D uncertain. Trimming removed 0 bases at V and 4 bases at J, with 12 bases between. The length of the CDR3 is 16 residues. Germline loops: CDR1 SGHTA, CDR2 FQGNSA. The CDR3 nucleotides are TGTGCCAGCAGCTTAGCTCCAACAATGGCCACCGGGGAGCTGTTTTTT. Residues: CASSLAPTMATGELFF.

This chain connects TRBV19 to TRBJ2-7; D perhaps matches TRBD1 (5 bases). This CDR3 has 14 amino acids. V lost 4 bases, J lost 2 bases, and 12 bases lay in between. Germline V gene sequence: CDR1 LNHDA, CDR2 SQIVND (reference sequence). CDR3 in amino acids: CASSTAGNTYEQYF. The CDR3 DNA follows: TGTGCCAGTAGTACGGCAGGGAATACCTACGAGCAGTACTTC.

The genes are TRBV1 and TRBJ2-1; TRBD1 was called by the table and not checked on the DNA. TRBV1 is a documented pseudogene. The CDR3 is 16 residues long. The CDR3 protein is CTSSQVSGSLYNEQFF. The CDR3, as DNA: TGCACCAGCAGCCAAGTTTCAGGATCCCTGTACAATGAGCAGTTCTTC.

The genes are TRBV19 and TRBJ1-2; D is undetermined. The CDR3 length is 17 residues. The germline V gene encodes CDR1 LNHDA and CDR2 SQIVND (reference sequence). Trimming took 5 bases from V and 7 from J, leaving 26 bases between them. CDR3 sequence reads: CASSAALGLQGGGGYTF. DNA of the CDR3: TGTGCCAGTAGTGCAGCACTCGGGTTACAAGGTGGCGGTGGCTACACCTTC.

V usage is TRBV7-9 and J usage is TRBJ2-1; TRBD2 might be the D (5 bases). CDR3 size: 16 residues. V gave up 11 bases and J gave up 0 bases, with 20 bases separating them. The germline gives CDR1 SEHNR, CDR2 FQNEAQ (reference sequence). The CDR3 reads CAFRSSSEGSYNEQFF. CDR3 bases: TGTGCCTTCAGAAGCAGCTCAGAGGGCTCCTACAATGAGCAGTTCTTC.

The CDR3 here is CASSPGGFRGTGRRDEQFF. As DNA, the CDR3 is TGCGCCAGCAGCCCAGGAGGTTTTCGGGGGACAGGGAGGAGGGATGAGCAGTTCTTC. The chain combines TRBV5-1 with TRBJ2-1; TRBD1 agrees at 9 bases. Unmatched junction bases numbered 22, after V lost 4 bases and J lost 8 bases. The CDR3 runs to 19 residues. CDR1 SGHRS and CDR2 YFSETQ come from the germline V gene.

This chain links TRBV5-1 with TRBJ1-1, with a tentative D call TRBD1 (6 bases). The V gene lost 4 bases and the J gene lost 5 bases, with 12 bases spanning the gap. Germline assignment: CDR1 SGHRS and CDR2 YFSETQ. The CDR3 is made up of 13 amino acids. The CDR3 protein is CASSPEGVTEAFF. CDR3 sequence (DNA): TGCGCCAGCAGCCCGGAGGGGGTTACTGAAGCTTTCTTT.

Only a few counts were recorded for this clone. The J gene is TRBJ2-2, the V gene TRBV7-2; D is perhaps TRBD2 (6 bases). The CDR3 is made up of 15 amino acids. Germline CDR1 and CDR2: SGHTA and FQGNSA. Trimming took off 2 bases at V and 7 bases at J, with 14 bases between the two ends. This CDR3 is CASSLLRLVGGELFF. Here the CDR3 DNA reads TGTGCCAGCAGCTTATTGCGACTAGTCGGCGGGGAGCTGTTTTTT.

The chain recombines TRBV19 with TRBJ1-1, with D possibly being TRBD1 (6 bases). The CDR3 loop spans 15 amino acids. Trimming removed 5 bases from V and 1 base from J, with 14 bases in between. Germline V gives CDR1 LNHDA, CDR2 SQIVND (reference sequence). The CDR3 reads CASSVRDTWNTEAFF. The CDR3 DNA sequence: TGTGCCAGTAGTGTCCGGGACACTTGGAACACTGAAGCTTTCTTT.

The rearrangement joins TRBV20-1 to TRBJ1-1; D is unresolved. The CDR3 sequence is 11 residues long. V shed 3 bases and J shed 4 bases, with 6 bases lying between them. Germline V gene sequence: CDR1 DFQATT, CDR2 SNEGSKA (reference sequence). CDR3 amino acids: CSASGSTEAFF. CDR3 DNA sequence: TGCAGTGCTAGCGGCAGCACTGAAGCTTTCTTT.

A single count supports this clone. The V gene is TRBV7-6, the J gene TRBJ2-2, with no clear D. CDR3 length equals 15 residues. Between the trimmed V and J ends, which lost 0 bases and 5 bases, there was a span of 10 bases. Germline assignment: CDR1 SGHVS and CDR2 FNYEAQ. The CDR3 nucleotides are TGTGCCAGCAGCTTAGCGAGCAGAAGTACCGGGGAGCTGTTTTTT. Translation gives CASSLASRSTGELFF.

CDR3 DNA sequence: TGCAGCGTGCAGTCTAGCACAGATACGCAGTATTTT. It encodes CSVQSSTDTQYF. This chain links TRBV29-1 with TRBJ2-3; D unresolved. The CDR3 is made up of 12 amino acids. Germline CDR1 SQVTM, CDR2 ANQGSEA. Trimming stripped 6 bases from V and 0 bases from J, with 7 bases between.

The CDR3 protein is CASSLGFHEQFF. The CDR3 coding sequence is TGTGCCAGCAGCTTGGGTTTCCATGAGCAGTTCTTC. V and J are TRBV5-4 and TRBJ2-1; D remains ambiguous. Looked up from germline, CDR1 is SGHNT and CDR2 is YYREEE (reference sequence). CDR3 length equals 12 residues. Trimming removed 0 bases from V and 8 bases from J, with 6 bases in between.

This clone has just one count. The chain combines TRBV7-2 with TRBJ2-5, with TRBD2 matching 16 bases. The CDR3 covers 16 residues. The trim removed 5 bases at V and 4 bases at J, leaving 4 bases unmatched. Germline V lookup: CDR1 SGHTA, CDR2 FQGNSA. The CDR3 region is CASSLGLAGGRETQYF. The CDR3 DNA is TGTGCCAGCAGCCTGGGACTAGCGGGGGGGCGAGAGACCCAGTACTTC. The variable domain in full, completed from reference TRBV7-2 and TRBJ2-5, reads GAGVSQSPSNKVTEKGKDVELRCDPISGHTALYWYRQSLGQGLEFLIYFQGNSAPDKSGLPSDRFSAERTGGSVSTLTIQRTQQEDSAVYLCASSLGLAGGRETQYFGPGTRLLVL.

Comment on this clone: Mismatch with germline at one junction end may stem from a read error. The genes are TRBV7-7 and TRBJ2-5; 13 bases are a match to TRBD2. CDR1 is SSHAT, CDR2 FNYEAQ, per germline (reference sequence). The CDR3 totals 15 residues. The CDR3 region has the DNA TGTGCTAGCAGCCTAGGGACTAGCGGGGAAGAGACCCAGTACTTC. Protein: CASSLGTSGEETQYF.

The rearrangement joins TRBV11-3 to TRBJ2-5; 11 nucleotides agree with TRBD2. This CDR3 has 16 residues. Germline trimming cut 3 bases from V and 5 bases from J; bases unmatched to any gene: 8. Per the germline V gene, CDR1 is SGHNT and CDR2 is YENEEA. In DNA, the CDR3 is TGTGCCAGCAGCTTGGGAGTAGCGGGGGGGCAGGAGACCCAGTACTTC. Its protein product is CASSLGVAGGQETQYF.

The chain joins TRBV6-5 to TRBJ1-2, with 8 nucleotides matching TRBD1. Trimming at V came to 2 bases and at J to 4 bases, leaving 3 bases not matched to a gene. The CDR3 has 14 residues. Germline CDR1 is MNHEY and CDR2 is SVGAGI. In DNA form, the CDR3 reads TGTGCCAGCAGTTACGGGGACAGGAGCTATGGCTACACCTTC. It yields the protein CASSYGDRSYGYTF.

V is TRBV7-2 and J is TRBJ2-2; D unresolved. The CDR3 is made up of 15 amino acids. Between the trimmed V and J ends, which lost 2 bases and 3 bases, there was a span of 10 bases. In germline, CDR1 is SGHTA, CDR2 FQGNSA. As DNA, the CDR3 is TGTGCCAGCAGCTTATCCGGGTTCTACACCGGGGAGCTGTTTTTT. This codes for CASSLSGFYTGELFF.